This T cell receptor (beta chain) came from a study of shared clonotypes between healthy human individuals. On the study more broadly: Aged between 18 and 49, the donors were a couple of women and a few men. General study results and limits: Only blood was sampled, and tissue TCR repertoires likely differ from blood ones. It was the non-shared clonotypes that had lower generation probabilities than clonotypes shared by all four donors. Shared clonotypes: 4.5% to 6.5% naive CD4, under 4% naive CD8, less than 2.5% memory CD4, 0.4% memory CD8.

Sequencing was performed with immunoSEQ multiplex PCR; in TCRdb, only in-frame clones are kept and a portion is missing. This table has about 2.3 million clones, 85% to 95% appearing once. Trimming removed 3 bases from V and 6 bases from J; junction bases left unmatched: 7. CDR1 is KGHSH, CDR2 LQKENI, per germline. The CDR3 contains 15 residues. In the case of this clone: Antigen specificity is unknown.

This chain joins TRBV18 and TRBJ2-7; 11 nucleotides line up with TRBD2. Sequenced: naive CD4+ T cells from PBMCs. Subset here: CD45RA+ positively selected. This TCR was sampled from a man in his late teens or twenties in good health. Some clones in this sample may be carry-over from other donors' samples. CDR3 sequence (DNA): TGTGCCAGCTCACCGACACTAGCGGGAGCTGTCGAGCAGTACTTC. Translated, it gives CASSPTLAGAVEQYF.